This TCR beta chain stems from a study of T cell responses to AZD1222 COVID-19 vaccine. Between the trimmed V and J ends, which lost 6 bases and 4 bases, there was a span of 15 bases. The CDR3 totals 14 residues. The germline gives CDR1 SNHLY, CDR2 FYNNEI. The data were produced by immunoSEQ multiplex PCR, yet TCRdb's version contains in-frame clones alone and is incomplete. This sample has some 170,000 clones; 92% occur once, and the top ten carry around 1%. The sequence came from an adult who received the AZD1222 COVID-19 vaccine. Source: peripheral blood, taken 28 days after the second AZD1222 dose. The chain has TRBV2 and TRBJ1-2; D might be TRBD1 (5 bases). This CDR3 reads CASRGESGLYGYTF. CDR3 bases: TGTGCCAGCAGGGGGGAATCGGGTCTCTATGGCTACACCTTC.